These 14 T cell receptor beta chains originate from one sample sequenced in a study of blood T cells in healthy people across ages. Next came a second PCR, run for about 6 to 12 cycles, which used a sample-barcoded 5' primer along with a J-beta primer mix. TCRdb independently ran MiXCR on the 5' RACE reads; one entry per CDR3 protein. The repertoire includes roughly 790,000 distinct CDR3 sequences, 35% to 45% of them detected once, and less than 25% sits in the top ten. Material: blood. All receptors derive from a woman aged 60-75 years in good health.

V gene TRBV20-1 combines with J gene TRBJ2-5; 11 bases are shared with TRBD2. Trimming cost V 0 bases and J 11 bases; bases outside gene matches: 29. This CDR3 spans 21 amino acids. Per germline, CDR1 DFQATT and CDR2 SNEGSKA (reference sequence). The CDR3 bases are TGCAGTGCTAGAGATATGGCTCAACTAGCGGGAGTGTCCATATACCGCAATGAGCAGTACTTC. Protein: CSARDMAQLAGVSIYRNEQYF.

The V and J genes are TRBV20-1 and TRBJ2-7; D unclear. In germline, CDR1 is DFQATT, CDR2 SNEGSKA (reference sequence). Between the trimmed V and J ends, which lost 1 base and 2 bases, there was a span of 9 bases. The CDR3 is made up of 13 amino acids. CDR3 sequence: CSARAPGTYEQYF. As DNA, the CDR3 is TGCAGTGCTAGAGCTCCGGGCACCTACGAGCAGTACTTC.

A few counts support this clonotype. The chain has TRBV7-2 and TRBJ2-5, with 8 bases matching TRBD1. Trimming cost V 5 bases and J 4 bases; bases outside gene matches: 6. Germline V gene lookup returns CDR1 SGHTA and CDR2 FQGNSA. This CDR3 spans 14 amino acids. CDR3 in DNA: TGTGCCAGCAGCGTCACAGGGGGTGGAGAGACCCAGTACTTC. Translating gives CASSVTGGGETQYF. The full variable domain, in which reference TRBV7-2 and TRBJ2-5 provide the parts outside the CDR3, is GAGVSQSPSNKVTEKGKDVELRCDPISGHTALYWYRQSLGQGLEFLIYFQGNSAPDKSGLPSDRFSAERTGGSVSTLTIQRTQQEDSAVYLCASSVTGGGETQYFGPGTRLLVL.

V gene TRBV5-5 combines with J gene TRBJ1-1; the match to TRBD1 covers 12 bases. Trimming at V came to 0 bases and at J to 2 bases, leaving 5 bases not matched to a gene. This CDR3 region has 17 residues. The germline CDR1 and CDR2 sequences are SGHKS and YYEKEE (reference sequence). The DNA of the CDR3 is TGTGCCAGCAGCTTGGATGGGACAGGGGGCCTAAACACTGAAGCTTTCTTT. Translation: CASSLDGTGGLNTEAFF.

The chain carries TRBV6-2 or TRBV6-3 and TRBJ1-5; D is perhaps TRBD1 (5 bases). CDR1 MNHEY and CDR2 SVGEGT come from the germline V gene. The ends were cut back, 0 bases at V and 0 bases at J, with 21 bases in the middle. The CDR3 loop spans 20 amino acids. The CDR3 reads CASSYSLVPGRTDSNQPQHF. In DNA, the CDR3 is TGTGCCAGCAGTTACTCGTTAGTTCCGGGGCGGACGGATAGCAATCAGCCCCAGCATTTT.

The chain joins TRBV20-1 to TRBJ1-4; 7 bases match TRBD1. Germline CDR1 and CDR2: DFQATT and SNEGSKA (reference sequence). The CDR3 length is 14 residues. V shed 2 bases and J 3 bases; nucleotides not matched to a gene: 3. CDR3 coding DNA: TGCAGTGCTAGACCGGGACAGTCTAATGAAAAACTGTTTTTT. The encoded protein is CSARPGQSNEKLFF.

Notes on this clonotype: A much larger clonotype is one base distant, so this may be a read error. This sequence joins TRBV9 and TRBJ2-3, with TRBD1 matching 8 bases. Germline V gives CDR1 SGDLS, CDR2 YYNGEE. There are 16 residues in the CDR3. The CDR3 DNA reads as TGTACCAGCAGCGTATCAAGGCAGGGGGCGAGGGATACGCAGTATTTT. It yields the protein CTSSVSRQGARDTQYF. Supplemented by reference TRBV9 and TRBJ2-3, the full variable domain reads DSGVTQTPKHLITATGQRVTLRCSPRSGDLSVYWYQQSLDQGLQFLIQYYNGEERAKGNILERFSAQQFPDLHSELNLSSLELGDSALYFCTSSVSRQGARDTQYFGPGTRLTVL.

The V and J genes are TRBV29-1 and TRBJ1-4, with D possibly being TRBD1 (6 bases). CDR1 and CDR2 from the germline V gene are SQVTM and ANQGSEA. The CDR3 runs to 12 residues. As DNA, the CDR3 is TGCATCCTGGGGGGCGATAATGAAAAACTGTTTTTT. It is translated as CILGGDNEKLFF.

V is TRBV12-3 or TRBV12-4 and J is TRBJ1-1; D remains unclear. Trimming removed 3 bases from V and 2 bases from J, with 10 bases in between. The CDR3 runs to 14 residues. The CDR3 nucleotides are TGTGCCAGCAGTTTGGCTTTGCGCAACACTGAAGCTTTCTTT. Translation: CASSLALRNTEAFF.

The sample holds a few counts of this clonotype. Here the CDR3 reads CSATGFMDNEQFF. In DNA, the CDR3 is TGCAGTGCTACCGGGTTCATGGACAATGAGCAGTTCTTC. The gene calls are TRBV20-1 and TRBJ2-1; no definite D call. Deletions cut 4 bases from V and 5 bases from J, with 12 bases between. The CDR3 length is 13 residues. The V gene's germline CDR1 is DFQATT and CDR2 SNEGSKA (reference sequence).

The chain recombines TRBV5-4 with TRBJ1-4; a weak D match, TRBD1 (6 bases). CDR1 and CDR2 from the germline V gene are SGHNT and YYREEE (reference sequence). Trimming took 4 bases from V and 7 from J, leaving 14 bases between them. The length of the CDR3 is 14 residues. CDR3 DNA sequence: TGTGCCAGCAGCCACGGGACGGACAGTGAAAAACTGTTTTTT. Its protein is CASSHGTDSEKLFF.

This clonotype showed up just a few times. V and J are TRBV27 and TRBJ2-4, with TRBD2 matching 10 bases. The CDR3 runs to 19 residues. After removal of 2 bases from V and 1 base from J, the junction contained 11 bases not matched to a gene. CDR1 is MNHEY, CDR2 SMNVEV, per germline (reference sequence). The CDR3 bases are TGTGCCAGCAGTTTAGAGTCCAGCGGGAGGGTCGGGGCCAAAAACATTCAGTACTTC. Translation: CASSLESSGRVGAKNIQYF.

J is TRBJ2-5 and V is TRBV7-6; D call uncertain. The CDR3 covers 14 residues. CDR1 is SGHVS, CDR2 FNYEAQ, per germline. Trimming pared 5 bases from V and 0 bases from J, leaving 10 bases between. CDR3: CASSATTYQETQYF. In DNA form, the CDR3 reads TGTGCCAGCAGCGCAACAACCTACCAAGAGACCCAGTACTTC.

This clonotype was counted ten times or more. V is TRBV6-2 or TRBV6-3 and J is TRBJ1-1, with a weak D call TRBD1 (6 bases). The germline V and J ends were trimmed by 6 bases and 6 bases, with 11 bases remaining between them. The CDR3 length is 12 residues. CDR1 and CDR2 from the germline V gene are MNHEY and SVGEGT. CDR3 sequence (DNA): TGTGCCAGCAGCATGGACAGCCCTGAAGCTTTCTTT. Amino acids: CASSMDSPEAFF.